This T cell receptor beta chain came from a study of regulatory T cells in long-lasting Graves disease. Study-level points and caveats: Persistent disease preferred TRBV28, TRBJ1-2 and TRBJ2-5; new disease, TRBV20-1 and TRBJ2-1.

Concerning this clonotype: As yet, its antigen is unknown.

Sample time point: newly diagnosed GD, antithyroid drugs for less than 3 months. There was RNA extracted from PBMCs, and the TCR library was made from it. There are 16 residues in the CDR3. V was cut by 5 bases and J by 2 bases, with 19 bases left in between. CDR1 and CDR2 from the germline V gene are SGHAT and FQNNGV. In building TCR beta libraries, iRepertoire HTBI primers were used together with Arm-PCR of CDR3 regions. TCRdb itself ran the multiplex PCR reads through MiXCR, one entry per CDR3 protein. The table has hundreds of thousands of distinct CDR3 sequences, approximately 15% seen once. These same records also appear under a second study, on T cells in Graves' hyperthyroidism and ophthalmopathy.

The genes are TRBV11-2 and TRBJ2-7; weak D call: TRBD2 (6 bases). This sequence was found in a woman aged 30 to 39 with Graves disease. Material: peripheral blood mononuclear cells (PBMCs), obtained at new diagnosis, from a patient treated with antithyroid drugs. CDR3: CASSKDPRDLTYEQYF. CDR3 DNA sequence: TGTGCCAGCAGCAAAGACCCCCGGGACTTAACCTACGAGCAGTACTTC.